Presented here are 27 T cell receptor beta chains from one specimen sequenced in a study of T-cell reconstitution after alpha-beta-depleted transplantation in children. Preparation of the TCRbeta library used unique molecular identifiers. TCRdb recomputed calls from the PCR reads with MiXCR, one row per CDR3 protein. Of about 110,000 distinct CDR3 sequences in the sample, 9% to 12% were seen once. The starting material was PBMCs, obtained before TCRalphabeta/CD19-depleted stem cell transplant. The receptors here all came from a boy aged 2 to 9 with acute lymphoblastic leukemia, due to receive a stem cell transplant.

To note about this clonotype: This clone may be a read error of a much larger clone one base away. The CDR3 end shows no conserved phenylalanine or tryptophan, and so a read error is likely. The gene calls are TRBV10-3 and TRBJ1-1, with no clear D. The ends were cut back, 9 bases at V and 2 bases at J, with 10 bases in the middle. The CDR3 consists of 12 residues. In germline, CDR1 is ENHRY, CDR2 SYGVKD. The CDR3 here is CAIGGGNTEAFY. The CDR3 bases are TGTGCCATTGGTGGCGGTAACACTGAAGCTTTCTAT.

The rearrangement uses TRBV28 and TRBJ2-7; D assignment may be TRBD1 or TRBD2 (5 bases each). Germline V gives CDR1 MDHEN, CDR2 SYDVKM. CDR3 size: 15 residues. V lost 2 bases to trimming and J lost 2 bases, with 13 bases between them. The CDR3 region is CASSLGGTNAYEQYF. DNA of the CDR3: TGTGCCAGCAGTTTAGGGGGAACAAACGCCTACGAGCAGTACTTC.

This chain links TRBV28 with TRBJ1-5; D unclear. Germline V gene sequence: CDR1 MDHEN, CDR2 SYDVKM. Deletions cut 4 bases from V and 2 bases from J, with 9 bases between. The CDR3 has 14 residues. The CDR3 DNA follows: TGTGCCAGCAGTTCCCTTAGGGGCAATCAGCCCCAGCATTTT. Protein product: CASSSLRGNQPQHF.

The chain carries TRBV5-1 and TRBJ2-3, with D unresolved. V was pared by 0 bases and J by 0 bases, with 5 bases between. Germline CDR1 reads SGHRS; CDR2 reads YFSETQ. This CDR3 contains 14 residues. The CDR3 nucleotides read TGCGCCAGCAGCTTGGAAATTAGCACAGATACGCAGTATTTT. Protein sequence: CASSLEISTDTQYF.

This clonotype was recorded at least ten times. The rearrangement uses TRBV20-1 and TRBJ2-3; 9 nucleotides line up with TRBD2. The V and J ends lost 6 bases and 3 bases, in that order; junction bases with no gene match: 4. The CDR3 runs 13 residues. Germline V gene sequence: CDR1 DFQATT, CDR2 SNEGSKA (reference sequence). CDR3 nucleotides: TGCAGTGCGAGTAGCGGGAGAACAGATACGCAGTATTTT. Amino acids: CSASSGRTDTQYF.

This clonotype was seen ten or more times. The rearrangement joins TRBV20-1 to TRBJ2-7, with a weak D call TRBD1 (6 bases). Trimming took off 5 bases at V and 2 bases at J, with 10 bases between the two ends. CDR3 length equals 12 residues. CDR1 DFQATT and CDR2 SNEGSKA come from the germline V gene (reference sequence). CDR3 bases: TGCAGTGCTCTGACAGGCACCTACGAGCAGTACTTC. Amino acid sequence: CSALTGTYEQYF.

In its sample, this clonotype was seen a few times. V is TRBV5-1 and J is TRBJ2-7; no clear D. The CDR3 covers 13 residues. Trimming removed 5 bases at V and 11 bases at J, with 20 bases between. CDR1 is SGHRS, CDR2 YFSETQ, per germline. The CDR3 coding sequence is TGCGCCAGCAGATCCCCGGGCTCTCATTCGGAGTACTTC. Its translation is CASRSPGSHSEYF. The full variable domain, with the rest looked up from reference TRBV5-1 and TRBJ2-7, is KAGVTQTPRYLIKTRGQQVTLSCSPISGHRSVSWYQQTPGQGLQFLFEYFSETQRNKGNFPGRFSGRQFSNSRSEMNVSTLELGDSALYLCASRSPGSHSEYFGPGTRLTVT.

Written as DNA, the CDR3 is TGTGCCAGCTCACCCAGGGGGGAAGAGACCCAGTACTTC. Encoded protein: CASSPRGEETQYF. V and J are TRBV18 and TRBJ2-5; tentative D call: TRBD1 (7 bases). The V gene lost 3 bases and the J gene lost 3 bases, with 8 bases spanning the gap. The CDR3 loop spans 13 amino acids. CDR1 KGHSH and CDR2 LQKENI come from the germline V gene.

This clonotype was seen a handful of times. The rearrangement joins TRBV9 to TRBJ2-1; a weak D match, TRBD2 (6 bases). The CDR3 consists of 15 residues. Germline V CDR1 and CDR2: SGDLS, YYNGEE. V was trimmed by 0 bases and J by 5 bases, leaving 12 bases between them. The CDR3 coding sequence is TGTGCCAGCAGCGTAGGCGGGGTCGGGGACAATGAGCAGTTCTTC. This codes for CASSVGGVGDNEQFF.

This clonotype showed up just a few times. This rearrangement joins TRBV6-1 to TRBJ2-3; 7 positions agree with TRBD1. The CDR3 contains 15 residues. The V gene's germline CDR1 is MNHNS and CDR2 SASEGT. Germline trimming cut 2 bases from V and 2 bases from J; bases unmatched to any gene: 4. The CDR3 is CASSENRGYTDTQYF. CDR3 nucleotides: TGTGCCAGCAGTGAAAACAGGGGATACACAGATACGCAGTATTTT.

This clonotype was recorded many times. The rearrangement joins TRBV12-5 to TRBJ2-5, with 7 bases aligning to TRBD2. From germline, CDR1 is LGHNT and CDR2 FRNRAP. The CDR3 consists of 16 residues. Losses at the gene ends were 5 bases for V and 1 base for J; bases not matched to a gene: 10. CDR3 bases: TGTGCTAGTGGTACCTCGCGGGAGATCAGCCAAGAGACCCAGTACTTC. Its protein is CASGTSREISQETQYF.

This clonotype was counted only a few times. CDR3 loop: CASSPWRTSTDTQYF. CDR3 nucleotides: TGTGCCAGCAGTCCGTGGCGGACTAGCACAGATACGCAGTATTTT. The chain combines TRBV27 with TRBJ2-3, with TRBD2 as a possible D gene (5 bases). The CDR3 has 15 residues. The germline V gene encodes CDR1 MNHEY and CDR2 SMNVEV (reference sequence). The V and J ends lost 5 bases and 0 bases respectively, with 12 bases between them.

The table lists this clonotype with a few counts. The rearrangement joins TRBV7-2 to TRBJ2-7, with D tentatively TRBD1 or TRBD2 (6 bases each). The CDR3 length is 16 residues. V lost 1 base and J lost 5, with 18 bases in between. Germline V gives CDR1 SGHTA, CDR2 FQGNSA. This chain's CDR3 is CASSLVGGGGFHEQYF. The DNA for the CDR3 is TGTGCCAGCAGCTTAGTAGGTGGAGGGGGTTTCCACGAGCAGTACTTC.

This clonotype was detected a few times. The V gene is TRBV27, the J gene TRBJ1-2; a possible D gene is TRBD1 (5 bases). V was clipped by 6 bases and J by 8 bases, with 13 bases between them. Germline loops: CDR1 MNHEY, CDR2 SMNVEV (reference sequence). The CDR3 sequence is 12 residues long. CDR3 coding DNA: TGTGCCAGCAGATCACTGTGGGACGGCTACACCTTC. Encoded protein: CASRSLWDGYTF.

This sequence joins TRBV6-5 and TRBJ2-1; 8 positions match TRBD2. Germline V gene lookup returns CDR1 MNHEY and CDR2 SVGAGI. With 5 bases clipped from V and 5 bases from J, the junction kept 8 bases outside the gene matches. The CDR3 spans 15 residues. CDR3 in amino acids: CASSHTSGRDNEQFF. The CDR3 DNA sequence: TGTGCCAGCAGTCATACTAGCGGCAGGGACAATGAGCAGTTCTTC.

This clonotype showed up just a few times. The chain has TRBV5-1 and TRBJ1-1; D not resolved. V was cut by 1 base and J by 2 bases, with 12 bases left in between. This CDR3 region has 15 residues. Germline V lookup: CDR1 SGHRS, CDR2 YFSETQ. CDR3 nucleotides: TGCGCCAGCAGCTTGACTGGCGGGGATAACACTGAAGCTTTCTTT. Protein product: CASSLTGGDNTEAFF.

This clonotype came up a few times. This chain connects TRBV20-1 to TRBJ2-2; perhaps TRBD1 as D (5 bases). Trimming removed 5 bases at V and 6 bases at J, with 16 bases between. The V gene's germline CDR1 is DFQATT and CDR2 SNEGSKA (reference sequence). The CDR3 loop spans 14 amino acids. The CDR3 nucleotides are TGCAGTGCTCCCCACGGCAGGGTCTCCGGGGAGCTGTTTTTT. Protein sequence: CSAPHGRVSGELFF.

The gene calls are TRBV6-1 and TRBJ2-7; no clear D. The V and J ends lost 4 bases and 0 bases respectively, with 10 bases between them. From germline, CDR1 is MNHNS and CDR2 SASEGT. The CDR3 totals 14 residues. The chain's CDR3 is CASSVPAFSYEQYF. Here the CDR3 DNA reads TGTGCCAGCAGTGTTCCAGCGTTCTCCTACGAGCAGTACTTC.

The table lists this clonotype with many counts. The DNA of the CDR3 is TGTGCCACCAGCGCCCCGGGGGGCAGGGCAGATACGCAGTATTTT. Protein product: CATSAPGGRADTQYF. The chain couples TRBV24-1 to TRBJ2-3; D is perhaps TRBD2 (7 bases). The CDR3 sequence is 15 residues long. Germline CDR1 and CDR2: KGHDR and SFDVKD. The V end lost 7 bases, the J end lost 4 bases, and 17 bases lay between the germline ends.

This clonotype appeared a few times. J is TRBJ2-2 and V is TRBV5-1; D perhaps matches TRBD1 (6 bases). Looked up from germline, CDR1 is SGHRS and CDR2 is YFSETQ. The CDR3 has 14 amino acids. The V end was cut by 0 bases, the J end by 4 bases, with 7 bases between. The DNA of the CDR3 is TGCGCCAGCAGCTTGGAAGGGGGCACCGGGGAGCTGTTTTTT. Its protein is CASSLEGGTGELFF.

The gene calls are TRBV3-1 and TRBJ2-1, with a tentative D call TRBD2 (6 bases). CDR3 size: 14 residues. Deletions cut 7 bases from V and 7 bases from J, with 17 bases between. Looked up from germline, CDR1 is LGHDT and CDR2 is YNNKEL (reference sequence). CDR3 sequence (DNA): TGTGCCAGCAATGATCCCGGAGGGAGAAATGAGCAGTTCTTC. As protein: CASNDPGGRNEQFF.

A few counts support this clonotype. V gene TRBV20-1 combines with J gene TRBJ1-1; D is possibly TRBD1 (5 bases). Deletions cut 5 bases from V and 0 bases from J, with 10 bases between. The CDR3 has 13 residues. Germline-derived CDR1 and CDR2 are DFQATT and SNEGSKA (reference sequence). CDR3 nucleotides: TGCAGTGCTTCCGACAGACTGAACACTGAAGCTTTCTTT. As protein: CSASDRLNTEAFF.

This clonotype has a handful of counts. The chain recombines TRBV7-9 with TRBJ2-2; TRBD1 is a possible D gene (6 bases). From germline, CDR1 is SEHNR and CDR2 FQNEAQ (reference sequence). The V end was cut by 2 bases, the J end by 5 bases, with 12 bases between. The CDR3 runs to 15 residues. CDR3 protein: CASSLLTGRTGELFF. In nucleotides, the CDR3 is TGTGCCAGCAGCTTATTAACAGGGAGAACCGGGGAGCTGTTTTTT.

This clonotype was counted at least ten times. The rearrangement uses TRBV5-5 and TRBJ2-1, with TRBD2 matching 11 bases. Germline assignment: CDR1 SGHKS and CDR2 YYEKEE (reference sequence). V lost 4 bases and J lost 4; bases outside the gene matches: 7. This CDR3 is built from 16 residues. The CDR3 loop reads CASSRGASGRYNEQFF. The CDR3 DNA reads as TGTGCCAGCAGCAGGGGGGCTAGCGGGAGGTACAATGAGCAGTTCTTC.

This clonotype has more than one count but fewer than ten. The genes are TRBV9 and TRBJ2-1; 7 bases map to TRBD2. The CDR3 contains 15 residues. Germline values: CDR1 SGDLS, CDR2 YYNGEE. V lost 0 bases, J lost 10 bases, and 10 bases stayed unmatched. In DNA, the CDR3 is TGTGCCAGCAGCGTAGGGCGGGAGAGCTTCTGGGAGCAGTTCTTC. As protein: CASSVGRESFWEQFF.

There are many counts of this clonotype. The V and J genes are TRBV5-6 and TRBJ1-1, with no clear D. The CDR3 extends over 12 amino acids. Germline V gives CDR1 SGHDT, CDR2 YYEEEE. V gave up 1 base and J gave up 0 bases, with 1 base separating them. CDR3 residues: CASSLLNTEAFF. The CDR3 nucleotides are TGTGCCAGCAGCTTGTTGAACACTGAAGCTTTCTTT. Based on the CDR3 plus reference TRBV5-6 and TRBJ1-1, the full variable domain is DAGVTQSPTHLIKTRGQQVTLRCSPKSGHDTVSWYQQALGQGPQFIFQYYEEEERQRGNFPDRFSGHQFPNYSSELNVNALLLGDSALYLCASSLLNTEAFFGQGTRLTVV.

In this sample, this clonotype turned up a few times. This sequence joins TRBV19 and TRBJ2-2; D perhaps matches TRBD1 (5 bases). The length of the CDR3 is 12 residues. The germline V and J ends were trimmed by 4 bases and 13 bases, with 13 bases remaining between them. The germline V gene has CDR1 LNHDA and CDR2 SQIVND (reference sequence). In DNA form, the CDR3 reads TGTGCCAGTAGTAAGGGGCCCGAGAGGCTGTTTTTT. Translated, it gives CASSKGPERLFF.